This T cell receptor beta chain was sequenced during a study of T cells in Graves' hyperthyroidism and ophthalmopathy. It was RNA transcripts that yielded the amplified TCR beta CDR3 regions. HTBI primers were the set used in a first-round RT-PCR of the TCR CDR3. TCRdb reanalysed the multiplex PCR reads using MiXCR and keeps one entry per CDR3 protein. The sample yields about 200,000 distinct CDR3 sequences, approximately 16% seen once. The CDR3 runs to 16 residues. Per germline, CDR1 MGHRA and CDR2 YSYEKL. V was trimmed by 4 bases and J by 0 bases, leaving 13 bases between them. The sample taken for sequencing was blood. This chain links TRBV4-1 with TRBJ2-1; possible D gene TRBD1, 6 bases. The TCR comes from a woman aged 45-60 years with Graves' hyperthyroidism. CDR3 sequence (DNA): TGCGCCAGCAGCCCACCAGGGGTGAGCTCCTACAATGAGCAGTTCTTC. Translated, it gives CASSPPGVSSYNEQFF.